These 15 T cell receptor beta chains were sequenced from one sample in a study of blood T cell repertoires in COVID-19 (dated by TCRdb to 2018 to 2020). Receptor amplification or capture employed the immunoSEQ multiplex PCR assay. The clones in this table, taken by TCRdb from immuneACCESS, are in-frame only. Not every clone is retained; where verified, under half of the shortfall comes from an unresolved V gene, and the cause of the rest is unknown. The sample yields approximately 300,000 clones; roughly 86% were counted once. More than 9% of the sample is in the top ten clones. The sequenced material came from PBMCs or T cells enriched from blood (not recorded which). The source of these receptors is a woman aged 30 to 39 who had recovered from COVID-19.

The rearrangement joins TRBV28 to TRBJ1-2; 8 positions match TRBD1. This CDR3 region has 21 residues. Germline CDR1 reads MDHEN; CDR2 reads SYDVKM. With V trimmed by 2 bases and J by 7 bases, 27 bases remained unmatched. For the CDR3, the DNA is TGTGCCAGCAGTTTACCCTTCGGGCAGGGGGCGCTGGGAATGGGGGCCTCTGGCTACACCTTC. Translating gives CASSLPFGQGALGMGASGYTF.

The J gene is TRBJ1-1, the V gene TRBV29-1; D gene unclear. Germline V lookup: CDR1 SQVTM, CDR2 ANQGSEA. With 5 bases removed from V and 5 bases from J, the gap between germline ends came to 15 bases. This CDR3 is 13 amino acids long. Here the CDR3 DNA reads TGCAGCGTTCAAATCACAGAAAGGACTGAAGCTTTCTTT. Protein: CSVQITERTEAFF.

The chain is built from TRBV5-1 and TRBJ2-1; D may be TRBD2 (6 bases). CDR1 and CDR2 from the germline V gene are SGHRS and YFSETQ. This CDR3 is 16 amino acids long. Trimming stripped 8 bases from V and 9 bases from J, with 27 bases between. CDR3 sequence reads: CARIAGGGDFRAEQFF. DNA for the CDR3: TGCGCCAGAATTGCCGGGGGAGGAGACTTCAGGGCTGAGCAGTTCTTC.

This chain links TRBV7-9 with TRBJ2-7; 7 bases match TRBD1. The CDR3 covers 16 residues. V was clipped by 0 bases and J by 2 bases; unmatched bases: 7. Germline assignment: CDR1 SEHNR and CDR2 FQNEAQ (reference sequence). The chain's CDR3 is CASSLAQGDRPYEQYF. CDR3 DNA sequence: TGTGCCAGCAGCTTAGCGCAGGGGGACCGACCCTACGAGCAGTACTTC.

The sample holds one count of this clone. The genes are TRBV7-9 and TRBJ1-1, with unresolved D. Per the germline V gene, CDR1 is SEHNR and CDR2 is FQNEAQ (reference sequence). The CDR3 has 14 amino acids. V was shortened by 0 bases and J by 10 bases, with 15 bases between the two germline ends. CDR3 nucleotide sequence: TGTGCCAGCAGCTTAGCTCAGTTTGACTCTGGAGCTTTCTTT. It translates to CASSLAQFDSGAFF.

V gene TRBV4-2 combines with J gene TRBJ2-1; 8 bases align to TRBD1. V shed 0 bases and J 8 bases; nucleotides not matched to a gene: 3. The CDR3 loop spans 14 amino acids. Germline loops: CDR1 LGHNA, CDR2 YNFKEQ. CDR3 sequence: CASSQDSGGYEQFF. CDR3 coding DNA: TGTGCCAGCAGCCAAGATTCAGGGGGCTATGAGCAGTTCTTC.

The chain recombines TRBV4-2 with TRBJ1-2, with 8 bases matching TRBD1. This CDR3 contains 16 residues. Trimming took 4 bases from V and 6 from J; bases not matched to a gene: 13. The germline V gene has CDR1 LGHNA and CDR2 YNFKEQ. The CDR3: CASSRDEQGERHGYTF. The CDR3 DNA reads as TGTGCCAGCAGCCGTGACGAACAGGGGGAGAGGCATGGCTACACCTTC.

This clone was seen a few times. The J gene is TRBJ1-5, the V gene TRBV5-1, with TRBD1 as a possible D gene (6 bases). The CDR3 covers 15 residues. Germline-derived CDR1 and CDR2 are SGHRS and YFSETQ. V dropped 1 base and J dropped 4 bases, with 12 bases sitting between them. The CDR3 bases are TGCGCCAGCAGCTTGACAGGGTTGGGAAATCAGCCCCAGCATTTT. This gives the protein CASSLTGLGNQPQHF.

The chain couples TRBV7-2 to TRBJ2-3; perhaps TRBD2 as D (5 bases). From germline, CDR1 is SGHTA and CDR2 FQGNSA. There are 15 residues in the CDR3. The germline V and J ends were trimmed by 3 bases and 0 bases, with 10 bases remaining between them. CDR3 in DNA: TGTGCCAGCAGCTTTGGACTTACTAGCACAGATACGCAGTATTTT. Protein: CASSFGLTSTDTQYF.

The CDR3 is CSVSGRGNYEQYF. CDR3 nucleotides: TGCAGCGTTTCCGGCAGGGGGAACTACGAGCAGTACTTC. The rearrangement joins TRBV29-1 to TRBJ2-7; 7 positions agree with TRBD1. Trimming cost V 5 bases and J 3 bases; bases outside gene matches: 7. Germline CDR1 reads SQVTM; CDR2 reads ANQGSEA. The CDR3 extends over 13 amino acids.

The chain combines TRBV19 with TRBJ2-1; D is ambiguous. The CDR3 has 12 amino acids. V was cut by 6 bases and J by 13 bases, with 16 bases left in between. CDR1 and CDR2 (germline): LNHDA, SQIVND (reference sequence). Here the CDR3 reads CASRPWAGQQFF. In DNA, the CDR3 is TGTGCCAGTAGACCCTGGGCTGGGCAACAGTTCTTC.

The J gene is TRBJ2-1, the V gene TRBV27, with 8 bases that match TRBD2. The CDR3 totals 12 residues. The V gene's germline CDR1 is MNHEY and CDR2 SMNVEV (reference sequence). The trim removed 1 base at V and 13 bases at J, leaving 3 bases unmatched. CDR3 residues: CASSLYGGVQFF. The CDR3 DNA is TGTGCCAGCAGTTTATACGGGGGGGTTCAGTTCTTC.

The chain links TRBV7-9 to TRBJ1-6; no definite D call. Germline V gene data show CDR1 as SEHNR and CDR2 as FQNEAQ (reference sequence). With 1 base removed from V and 13 bases from J, the gap between germline ends came to 8 bases. The length of the CDR3 is 12 residues. The CDR3 DNA follows: TGTGCCAGCAGCTTAGACTTCCTCCCCCTCCACTTT. Residues: CASSLDFLPLHF.

The rearrangement links TRBV12-3 or TRBV12-4 to TRBJ1-2, with D unresolved. V lost 8 bases and J 4 bases, leaving 14 bases between the germline ends. This CDR3 is 13 amino acids long. The CDR3 coding sequence is TGTGCCAGCTCTCCCGGTGTTGTCTATGGCTACACCTTC. It encodes CASSPGVVYGYTF.

The chain uses TRBV5-4 and TRBJ2-1; tentatively, D is TRBD2 (5 bases). V was pared by 0 bases and J by 4 bases, with 11 bases between. CDR1 is SGHNT, CDR2 YYREEE, per germline (reference sequence). This CDR3 region has 15 residues. The CDR3 nucleotides are TGTGCCAGCAGCTTGGGTGGGAGTCCGTACAATGAGCAGTTCTTC. Its translation is CASSLGGSPYNEQFF.